These 13 T cell receptor beta chains share one sample of origin, sequenced in a study of blood T cell repertoires in COVID-19. Profiling relied on immunoSEQ multiplex PCR, and the TCRdb table lists in-frame clones only, not all of them. The sample carries about 230,000 clones, about nine tenths recorded once. The sequenced sample was peripheral blood. The receptors stem from a man over 45 with COVID-19, enrolled during active disease.

This chain uses TRBV5-4 with TRBJ2-2, with 7 bases that match TRBD1. The CDR3 has 14 residues. The germline gives CDR1 SGHNT, CDR2 YYREEE (reference sequence). J gave up 9 bases and V 0 bases, and 5 bases lay outside the gene matches. CDR3 region: CASSLDRGNRELFF. The CDR3 bases are TGTGCCAGCAGCTTGGACAGGGGCAACCGGGAGCTGTTTTTT. The complete variable domain, with remaining parts taken from reference TRBV5-4 and TRBJ2-2, reads ETGVTQSPTHLIKTRGQQVTLRCSSQSGHNTVSWYQQALGQGPQFIFQYYREEENGRGNFPPRFSGLQFPNYSSELNVNALELDDSALYLCASSLDRGNRELFFGEGSRLTVL.

The J gene is TRBJ2-2, the V gene TRBV7-8; possibly TRBD1 for D (5 bases). Germline V gene sequence: CDR1 SGHVS, CDR2 FQNEAQ. The CDR3 is made up of 16 amino acids. Trimming left V 3 bases short and J 2 bases short, with 13 bases between. CDR3 sequence reads: CASSLRSGINTGELFF. CDR3 sequence (DNA): TGTGCCAGCAGCTTGCGCTCAGGGATCAACACCGGGGAGCTGTTTTTT. Full variable domain (outside the CDR3, taken from reference TRBV7-8 and TRBJ2-2): GAGVSQSPRYKVAKRGQDVALRCDPISGHVSLFWYQQALGQGPEFLTYFQNEAQLDKSGLPSDRFFAERPEGSVSTLKIQRTQQEDSAVYLCASSLRSGINTGELFFGEGSRLTVL.

This clone was found many times. This sequence joins TRBV5-1 and TRBJ2-7; D may be TRBD1 (5 bases). V was clipped by 1 base and J by 5 bases, with 16 bases between them. This CDR3 is 15 amino acids long. Germline CDR1 reads SGHRS; CDR2 reads YFSETQ. As DNA, the CDR3 is TGCGCCAGCAGCTTGCCCCAAAAGAAGGGGCACGAGCAGTACTTC. Protein sequence: CASSLPQKKGHEQYF.

The chain uses TRBV18 and TRBJ1-3, with 7 bases fitting TRBD1. Germline lookup yields CDR1 KGHSH and CDR2 LQKENI. CDR3 length equals 15 residues. J lost 3 bases, V lost 3 bases, and 5 bases had no gene match. The DNA of the CDR3 is TGTGCCAGCTCACCGAAAGGGGACAGTGGAAACACCATATATTTT. As protein: CASSPKGDSGNTIYF.

This chain joins TRBV15 and TRBJ1-2; 7 bases align to TRBD1. Per the germline V gene, CDR1 is LNHNV and CDR2 is YYDKDF (reference sequence). Unmatched junction bases numbered 2, after V lost 0 bases and J lost 7 bases. This CDR3 has 13 residues. CDR3 sequence reads: CATSREGQAGYTF. In DNA, the CDR3 is TGTGCCACCAGCAGAGAAGGACAGGCTGGCTACACCTTC.

This chain joins TRBV7-9 and TRBJ1-2; TRBD1 aligns across 7 bases. Germline V gene data show CDR1 as SEHNR and CDR2 as FQNEAQ (reference sequence). The CDR3 has 17 amino acids. V lost 7 bases and J lost 0; bases outside the gene matches: 14. The CDR3 region is CASTTPSRDSSNYGYTF. The CDR3 bases are TGTGCCAGCACCACCCCTTCCCGGGACAGCTCTAACTATGGCTACACCTTC.

The J gene is TRBJ1-1, the V gene TRBV18, with a weak D call TRBD1 (5 bases). Germline V gene data show CDR1 as KGHSH and CDR2 as LQKENI. This CDR3 has 17 amino acids. V shed 3 bases and J shed 0 bases, with 17 bases lying between them. The CDR3 loop is CASSPGGVSWVNTEAFF. In DNA form, the CDR3 reads TGTGCCAGCTCACCTGGGGGGGTTTCGTGGGTGAACACTGAAGCTTTCTTT.

The sample holds a few counts of this clone. V gene TRBV27 combines with J gene TRBJ1-5; D is possibly TRBD1 (6 bases). This CDR3 is built from 15 residues. Germline V gene data show CDR1 as MNHEY and CDR2 as SMNVEV (reference sequence). Trimming left V 0 bases short and J 7 bases short, with 13 bases between. This CDR3 reads CASSLSSRGDQPQHF. The CDR3 DNA is TGTGCCAGCAGTTTATCTTCCAGGGGTGACCAGCCCCAGCATTTT.

The chain is built from TRBV5-4 and TRBJ2-1; 15 positions agree with TRBD2. CDR3 length: 17 amino acids. The germline gives CDR1 SGHNT, CDR2 YYREEE (reference sequence). V gave up 4 bases and J gave up 4 bases; unmatched junction bases: 6. In DNA, the CDR3 is TGTGCCAGCAGCCTTGGTGGACTAGCGGGAGGGTACAATGAGCAGTTCTTC. It specifies CASSLGGLAGGYNEQFF.

The gene calls are TRBV14 and TRBJ2-3; D may be TRBD2 (6 bases). This CDR3 region has 16 residues. Germline V gene data show CDR1 as SGHDN and CDR2 as FVKESK. With 3 bases removed from V and 2 bases from J, the gap between germline ends came to 15 bases. Written as DNA, the CDR3 is TGTGCCAGCAGCCATCAAACGGGACTTAACACAGATACGCAGTATTTT. Protein sequence: CASSHQTGLNTDTQYF.

This chain links TRBV7-9 with TRBJ1-2; 7 positions match TRBD1. CDR1 and CDR2 (germline): SEHNR, FQNEAQ (reference sequence). With 5 bases clipped from V and 4 bases from J, the junction kept 7 bases outside the gene matches. This CDR3 spans 14 amino acids. CDR3 amino acids: CASSAGTDFYGYTF. CDR3 coding DNA: TGTGCCAGCAGCGCCGGGACAGACTTCTATGGCTACACCTTC.

The rearrangement uses TRBV19 and TRBJ1-1, with D possibly matching TRBD1 (6 bases). Trimming pared 5 bases from V and 1 base from J, leaving 20 bases between. Germline V gene sequence: CDR1 LNHDA, CDR2 SQIVND (reference sequence). The CDR3 has 17 residues. The CDR3 nucleotides are TGTGCCAGTAGTCGGCAGGGGAAGGGATTCAGGAACACTGAAGCTTTCTTT. Protein sequence: CASSRQGKGFRNTEAFF.

This clone has just a few counts. The rearrangement joins TRBV27 to TRBJ1-1; 7 bases fit TRBD1. V gave up 1 base and J gave up 1 base; unmatched junction bases: 6. This CDR3 region has 16 residues. Germline V lookup: CDR1 MNHEY, CDR2 SMNVEV (reference sequence). The CDR3: CASSLYRGPQNTEAFF. As DNA, the CDR3 is TGTGCCAGCAGTTTATACAGGGGCCCCCAGAACACTGAAGCTTTCTTT.